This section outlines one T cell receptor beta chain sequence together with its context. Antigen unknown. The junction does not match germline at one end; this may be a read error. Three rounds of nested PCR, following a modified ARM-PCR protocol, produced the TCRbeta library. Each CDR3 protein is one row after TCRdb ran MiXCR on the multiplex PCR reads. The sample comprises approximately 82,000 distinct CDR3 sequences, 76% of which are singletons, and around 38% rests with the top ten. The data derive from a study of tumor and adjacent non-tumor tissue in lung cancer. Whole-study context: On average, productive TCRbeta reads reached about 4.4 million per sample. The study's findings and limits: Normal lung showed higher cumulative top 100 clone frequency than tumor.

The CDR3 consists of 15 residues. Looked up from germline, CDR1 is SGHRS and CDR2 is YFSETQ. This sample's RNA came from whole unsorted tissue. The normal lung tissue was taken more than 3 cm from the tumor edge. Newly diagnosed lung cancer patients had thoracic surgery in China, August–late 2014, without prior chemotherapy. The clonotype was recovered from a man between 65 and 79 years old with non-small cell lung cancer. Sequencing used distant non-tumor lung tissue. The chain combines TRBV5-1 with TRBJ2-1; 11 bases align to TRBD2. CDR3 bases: TGCGCCAGCAGTCCGGGACTAGCGGTGAACAATGAGCAATTCTTC. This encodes CASSPGLAVNNEQFF. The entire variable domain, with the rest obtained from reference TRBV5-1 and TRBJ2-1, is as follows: KAGVTQTPRYLIKTRGQQVTLSCSPISGHRSVSWYQQTPGQGLQFLFEYFSETQRNKGNFPGRFSGRQFSNSRSEMNVSTLELGDSALYLCASSPGLAVNNEQFFGPGTRLTVL.